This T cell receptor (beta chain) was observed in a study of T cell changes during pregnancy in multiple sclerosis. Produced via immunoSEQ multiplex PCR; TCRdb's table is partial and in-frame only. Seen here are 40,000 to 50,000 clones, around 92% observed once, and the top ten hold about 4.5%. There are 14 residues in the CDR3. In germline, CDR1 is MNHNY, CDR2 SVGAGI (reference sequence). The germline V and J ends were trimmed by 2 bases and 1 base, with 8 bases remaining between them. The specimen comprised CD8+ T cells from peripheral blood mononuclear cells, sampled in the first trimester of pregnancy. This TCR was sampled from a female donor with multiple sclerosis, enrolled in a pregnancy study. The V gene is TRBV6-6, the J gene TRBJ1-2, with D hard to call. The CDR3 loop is CASSYVGGNYGYTF. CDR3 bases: TGTGCCAGCAGTTACGTAGGAGGTAACTATGGCTACACCTTC.